What follows is one T cell receptor (beta chain) and its context. The source of the sample is a study of PD-L1 blockade in urothelial cancer. CDR3 size: 13 residues. Between the trimmed V and J ends, which lost 5 bases and 4 bases, there was a span of 8 bases. Germline CDR1 is SGHTA and CDR2 is FQGTGA. The time point was: pretreatment peripheral blood. Using immunoSEQ multiplex PCR, the repertoire was profiled, and TCRdb retains in-frame clones only, with some absent. The sample has tens of thousands of clones, roughly 76% seen once; the top ten hold 4.5% to 6%. This sequence originates from a man aged 70-80 years with urothelial cancer. Sequencing was performed on PBMCs, taken around atezolizumab (anti-PD-L1) treatment. The rearrangement links TRBV7-3 to TRBJ2-2; no clear D gene. CDR3 region: CASSLRSTGELFF. The CDR3 nucleotides read TGTGCCAGCAGCCTACGGAGCACCGGGGAGCTGTTTTTT.